The clone carrying this TCR beta chain was recorded a few times. The sample belongs to a study of blood T cell repertoires in COVID-19. At the level of the study: The analysed material was cDNA or gDNA that came from T cells, B-cell-depleted T cells, or PBMCs.

Original analysis: Amplification from reference gene primers served as the basis for estimated nucleated cell counts. Sequencing used immunoSEQ multiplex PCR; TCRdb keeps in-frame clones, though not all of them. The D gene and trimming were derived from the DNA, and the V and J assignments and clone size from that table. This sample has about 110,000 clones; roughly 70% occur once, and the top ten carry around 0.9%. The CDR3 is 16 amino acids. V is TRBV21-1 and J is TRBJ1-5; the DNA was not used to check the table's D call, TRBD1. TRBV21-1 has pseudogene status. Sequenced sample: peripheral blood. The sequence was collected from a human donor with acute or convalescent COVID-19. The donor label of this sample is uncertain. The CDR3 spells CASSITTGLPNQPQHF. CDR3 DNA: TGTGCCAGCAGCATTACGACAGGGCTTCCCAATCAGCCCCAGCATTTT.